The 8 T cell receptor beta chains presented below share a single source sample, sequenced in a study of STAT5B mutations in CD4+ large granular lymphocyte leukemia. TCRdb's copy holds only in-frame clones and misses some; the assay was immunoSEQ multiplex PCR. The table records fewer than 45,000 clones, around 86% of them present only once. The sample consisted of CD4+ T cells from blood buffy coats. These receptors all stem from a human donor in good health.

CDR3 protein: CARPGGDNEKLFF. The CDR3 region has the DNA TGTGCAAGACCGGGGGGTGACAATGAAAAACTGTTTTTT. The chain employs TRBV12-2 and TRBJ1-4. TRBV12-2 is labeled a pseudogene. This CDR3 is built from 13 residues.

The rearrangement links TRBV5-1 to TRBJ2-1; 8 bases are a match to TRBD1. There are 17 residues in the CDR3. The germline V gene has CDR1 SGHRS and CDR2 YFSETQ. V was pared by 4 bases and J by 8 bases, with 17 bases of the junction left unmatched. Here the CDR3 reads CASSDAYTGGLGDEQFF. In nucleotides, the CDR3 is TGCGCCAGCAGCGATGCATATACAGGGGGTCTTGGGGATGAGCAGTTCTTC.

The rearrangement joins TRBV20-1 to TRBJ2-3; D remains ambiguous. This CDR3 contains 11 residues. V was pared by 5 bases and J by 2 bases, with 5 bases between. Germline CDR1 is DFQATT and CDR2 is SNEGSKA (reference sequence). The CDR3 DNA reads as TGCAGTGCTCCTTACACAGATACGCAGTATTTT. Protein: CSAPYTDTQYF.

The chain carries TRBV30 and TRBJ2-5, with 8 bases identical to TRBD2. With V trimmed by 1 base and J by 5 bases, 9 bases remained unmatched. Germline lookup yields CDR1 GTSNPN and CDR2 SVGIG (reference sequence). This CDR3 is built from 15 residues. CDR3 protein: CAWSAHIAGMETQYF. The CDR3 DNA reads TGTGCCTGGAGTGCCCATATAGCGGGAATGGAGACCCAGTACTTC.

This clone was counted between two and nine times. The chain joins TRBV7-9 to TRBJ2-7; TRBD1 matches at 11 bases. The CDR3 runs to 14 residues. Unmatched junction bases numbered 4, after V lost 5 bases and J lost 4 bases. CDR1 and CDR2 (germline): SEHNR, FQNEAQ (reference sequence). CDR3 region: CASSNGTGGYEQYF. In DNA form, the CDR3 reads TGTGCCAGCAGCAACGGGACAGGGGGGTACGAGCAGTACTTC. Full variable domain (outside the CDR3, taken from reference TRBV7-9 and TRBJ2-7): DTGVSQNPRHKITKRGQNVTFRCDPISEHNRLYWYRQTLGQGPEFLTYFQNEAQLEKSRLLSDRFSAERPKGSFSTLEIQRTEQGDSAMYLCASSNGTGGYEQYFGPGTRLTVT.

J is TRBJ2-5 and V is TRBV7-7; 10 nucleotides match TRBD2. This CDR3 spans 16 amino acids. V lost 5 bases, J lost 4 bases, and 10 bases stayed unmatched. Per the germline V gene, CDR1 is SSHAT and CDR2 is FNYEAQ (reference sequence). DNA for the CDR3: TGTGCCAGCAGCGTAGGCTTAGCGGGAGGTGGAGAGACCCAGTACTTC. This codes for CASSVGLAGGGETQYF.

The genes are TRBV2 and TRBJ2-7; D call uncertain. V gave up 6 bases and J gave up 3 bases, with 9 bases separating them. CDR1 SNHLY and CDR2 FYNNEI come from the germline V gene. The CDR3 contains 12 residues. The CDR3 nucleotides read TGTGCCAGCAGGCCTATAAGCTACGAGCAGTACTTC. This encodes CASRPISYEQYF.

V gene TRBV10-3 combines with J gene TRBJ2-6; 7 bases agree with TRBD1. The V gene end was trimmed by 7 bases and the J gene end by 4 bases; junction bases not matched to a gene: 7. CDR3 length: 15 residues. The V gene's germline CDR1 is ENHRY and CDR2 SYGVKD. The CDR3 bases are TGTGCCATCAATGACAGGGCGAGGGGGGCCAACGTCCTGACTTTC. Residues: CAINDRARGANVLTF.